A selection of T cell receptor beta chains follows, all from one sample in a study of T cell clones after liver transplantation. Some clones are missing from TCRdb's copy, which holds only in-frame ones; the method was immunoSEQ multiplex PCR. The table shows around 30,000 clones, with around 94% occurring only once. Material: CD8+ T cells from blood, obtained 12 months after liver transplant. The receptors were sampled from a human patient who received a liver transplant. These T cells may partly come from the graft donor. Both conserved end residues are part of each CDR3. The order of the fields is CDR3 length, clone size, V gene, D gene, J gene, CDR3 DNA, CDR3 protein. The D gene is left open where the match is weak. Size tells how often a clone was seen (once, few, many) or the class of an expanded clone, and some rows leave it out.

>14|NA|TRBV14|NA|TRBJ2-7
TGTGCCAGCAGCCACAGGGTCAGCACCTACGAGCAGTACTTC
CASSHRVSTYEQYF
>15|NA|TRBV7-9|TRBD1|TRBJ2-1
TGTGCCAGCAGCTTAGAAGGACAGGGGGCAGGGGAGCAGTTCTTC
CASSLEGQGAGEQFF
>13|NA|TRBV27|NA|TRBJ2-3
TGTGCCAGCAGAACAGCGTCAGTGGATACGCAGTATTTT
CASRTASVDTQYF
>17|NA|TRBV5-1|TRBD2|TRBJ2-2
TGCGCCAGCAGCTTGACTAGCGGGAGGTCGCGTACCGGGGAGCTGTTTTTT
CASSLTSGRSRTGELFF
>15|NA|TRBV18|NA|TRBJ2-1
TGTGCCACCCACCACCGTGAAGGCGAGAACAATGAGCAGTTCTTC
CATHHREGENNEQFF
>15|NA|TRBV11-2|NA|TRBJ1-2
TGTGCCAGCAGCCCCGGGGAAGGGGCCGGCTATGGCTACACCTTC
CASSPGEGAGYGYTF
>14|NA|TRBV5-1|NA|TRBJ2-2
TGCGCCAGCAGCTTGGCGGGAGTCACCGGGGAGCTGTTTTTT
CASSLAGVTGELFF
>14|NA|TRBV28|NA|TRBJ2-7
TGTGCCAGCAGTTTAGTGCAGGGATACTACGAGCAGTACTTC
CASSLVQGYYEQYF
>14|NA|TRBV5-6|NA|TRBJ2-2
TGTGCCAGCAGCTGGGGCTGGGGCGCCGGGGAGCTGTTTTTT
CASSWGWGAGELFF
>14|NA|TRBV11-2|NA|TRBJ2-7
TGTGCCAGCAGCCTAGGGGGCGGGATAGATGAGCAGTACTTC
CASSLGGGIDEQYF
>17|NA|TRBV2|TRBD2|TRBJ2-7
TGTGCCAGCAGTGAAGGTCCCACTAGCGGGAGCTCCTACGAGCAGTACTTC
CASSEGPTSGSSYEQYF
>17|NA|TRBV10-1|NA|TRBJ2-1
TGCGCCAGCAGACCCGGTGGAGCGGACCCATCGAGTGGTGAGCAGTTCTTC
CASRPGGADPSSGEQFF
>15|NA|TRBV9|TRBD2|TRBJ2-3
TGTGCCAGCAGCGTAGAAGCGGGAGGCACAGATACGCAGTATTTT
CASSVEAGGTDTQYF
>15|once|TRBV4-1|NA|TRBJ1-2
TGCGCCAGCAGCCAGCCCCGCGACAGGCTCTATGGCTACACCTTC
CASSQPRDRLYGYTF
>14|NA|TRBV6-1|NA|TRBJ2-7
TGTGCCAGCAGCCGAGACAGCTCCTCCTACGAGCAGTACTTC
CASSRDSSSYEQYF
>17|NA|TRBV14|NA|TRBJ2-7
TGTGCCAGCAGCCCAAAGTTCGGGACACCGAGCTCCTACGAGCAGTACTTC
CASSPKFGTPSSYEQYF
>13|NA|TRBV7-6|NA|TRBJ1-1
TGTGCCAGCAGCTTAATTCTTTTTACTGAAGCTTTCTTT
CASSLILFTEAFF
>12|NA|TRBV9|TRBD1|TRBJ1-2
TGTGCCAGCGGGGACAGATTTGATGGCTACACCTTC
CASGDRFDGYTF
>15|NA|TRBV9|TRBD2|TRBJ2-7
TGTGCCAGCAGCCCCGAACCGGGAGGAAGCTACGAGCAGTACTTC
CASSPEPGGSYEQYF
>14|NA|TRBV11-3|NA|TRBJ1-1
TGTGCCAGCAGCTTAAGGTATAGGGTGACTGAAGCTTTCTTT
CASSLRYRVTEAFF
>16|NA|TRBV14|TRBD2|TRBJ2-2
TGTGCCAGCAGCCAGCCGGGACTAGCTTTTCCGGGGGAGCTGTTTTTT
CASSQPGLAFPGELFF
>15|NA|TRBV7-3|NA|TRBJ2-7
TGTGCCAGCAGCTTATCAACCGGGTCCTCCTACGAGCAGTACTTC
CASSLSTGSSYEQYF
>18|NA|TRBV11-2|NA|TRBJ2-6
TGTGCCAGCAGCTTAGTCACGGCGGGATACTCTGGGGCCAACGTCCTGACTTTC
CASSLVTAGYSGANVLTF
>13|NA|TRBV27|NA|TRBJ2-7
TGTGCCAGCAGTCAAAACCGACAGGCCGAGCAGTACTTC
CASSQNRQAEQYF
>13|NA|TRBV29-1|NA|TRBJ1-2
TGCAGCGTTAATGGAGGGGGATCTTGGGGCTACACCTTC
CSVNGGGSWGYTF
>16|NA|TRBV5-4|TRBD2|TRBJ2-2
TGTGCCAGCAGCTTGGAAGCGGGAGCGCTAACCGGGGAGCTGTTTTTT
CASSLEAGALTGELFF
>17|NA|TRBV7-9|TRBD2|TRBJ2-3
TGTGCCAGCAGCCCCGCGGGGCGGGAGGGCCTTACAGATACGCAGTATTTT
CASSPAGREGLTDTQYF
>14|once|TRBV5-1|NA|TRBJ1-1
TGCGCCAGCAGCTTGTTCAAAGGGAACACTGAAGCTTTCTTT
CASSLFKGNTEAFF
>12|NA|TRBV11-3|NA|TRBJ2-7
TGTGCCAGCAGCTTTCCCGCCCTCGAGCAGTACTTC
CASSFPALEQYF
>16|NA|TRBV9|TRBD2|TRBJ2-7
TGTGCCAGCAGCGCCGGGACTAGCGGGTACTCCTACGAGCAGTACTTC
CASSAGTSGYSYEQYF
>15|NA|TRBV18|NA|TRBJ2-7
TGTGCCAGCTCACCACCGCCGGGGGCTACCTACGAGCAGTACTTC
CASSPPPGATYEQYF
>15|NA|TRBV6-1|NA|TRBJ1-3
TGTGCCAGCAGTGAGGTGACAGGCTTGGGAAACACCATATATTTT
CASSEVTGLGNTIYF
>15|NA|TRBV11-3|TRBD1|TRBJ1-2
TGTGCCAGCAGCGCTCAGGAGGGGGCAGGATATGGCTACACCTTC
CASSAQEGAGYGYTF
>13|NA|TRBV5-6|NA|TRBJ2-1
TGTGCCTGTTCGGGTGACGTATACAATGAGCAGTTCTTC
CACSGDVYNEQFF
>12|NA|TRBV29-1|NA|TRBJ2-7
TGCAGCGTTGAAGATCAACGGGCCGAGCAGTACTTC
CSVEDQRAEQYF
>14|NA|TRBV13|NA|TRBJ2-7
TGTGCCAGCAGCTTTGCGGCCAGATCCTACGAGCAGTACTTC
CASSFAARSYEQYF
>14|NA|TRBV2|NA|TRBJ1-1
TGTGCCAGCCCTGTTCCCAGGGCGAACACTGAAGCTTTCTTT
CASPVPRANTEAFF
>15|NA|TRBV6-5|NA|TRBJ1-3
TGTGCCAGCAGTTACCGCGAGGGAACTGGAAACACCATATATTTT
CASSYREGTGNTIYF
>14|NA|TRBV28|TRBD1|TRBJ2-7
TGTGCCAGCAGTTTGGACAGGGGGTGGCTCGAGCAGTACTTC
CASSLDRGWLEQYF
>12|NA|TRBV6-5|TRBD1|TRBJ1-1
TGTGCCAGCAGTACTGGGACAGGGGGAACTTTCTTT
CASSTGTGGTFF
>13|NA|TRBV4-1|NA|TRBJ2-7
TGCGCCAGCAGCCAAGGGAGTAACTACGAGCAGTACTTC
CASSQGSNYEQYF